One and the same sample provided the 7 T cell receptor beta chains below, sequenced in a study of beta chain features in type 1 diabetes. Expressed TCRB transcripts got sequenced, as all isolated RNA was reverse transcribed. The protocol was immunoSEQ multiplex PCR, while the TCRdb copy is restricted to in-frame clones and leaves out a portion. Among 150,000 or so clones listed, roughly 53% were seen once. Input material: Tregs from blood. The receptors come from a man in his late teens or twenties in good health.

CDR3 nucleotides: TGTGCCAGCAGCCCCAAGAGCGGTCCACGGGGCACCGGGGAGCTGTTTTTT. Protein: CASSPKSGPRGTGELFF. The chain uses TRBV7-3 and TRBJ2-2; TRBD2 might be the D (5 bases). V dropped 5 bases and J dropped 4 bases, with 20 bases sitting between them. This CDR3 is 17 amino acids long. CDR1 and CDR2 (germline): SGHTA, FQGTGA.

Written as DNA, the CDR3 is TGCGCCAGCAGCTTTTACAGAGCGAACACCGGGGAGCTGTTTTTT. Its translation is CASSFYRANTGELFF. J is TRBJ2-2 and V is TRBV5-1; D unclear. The CDR3 has 15 residues. V lost 2 bases and J 0 bases, leaving 8 bases between the germline ends. Germline V gene sequence: CDR1 SGHRS, CDR2 YFSETQ.

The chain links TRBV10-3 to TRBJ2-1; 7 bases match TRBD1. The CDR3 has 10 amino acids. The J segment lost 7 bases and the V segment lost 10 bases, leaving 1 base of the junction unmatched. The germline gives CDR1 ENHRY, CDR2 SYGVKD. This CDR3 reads CATGQNEQFF. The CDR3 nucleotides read TGTGCCACGGGACAGAATGAGCAGTTCTTC.

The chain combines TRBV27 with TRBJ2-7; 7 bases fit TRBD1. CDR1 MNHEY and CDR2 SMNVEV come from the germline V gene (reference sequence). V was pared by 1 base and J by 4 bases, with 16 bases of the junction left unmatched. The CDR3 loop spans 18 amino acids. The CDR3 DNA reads TGTGCCAGCAGTTTATGGCGTAGGACAGGTCTCAGTCAATACGAGCAGTACTTC. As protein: CASSLWRRTGLSQYEQYF.

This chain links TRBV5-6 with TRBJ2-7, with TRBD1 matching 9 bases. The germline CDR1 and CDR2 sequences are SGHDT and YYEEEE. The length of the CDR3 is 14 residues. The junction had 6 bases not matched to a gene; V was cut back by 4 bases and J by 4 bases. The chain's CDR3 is CASSRTGEEYEQYF. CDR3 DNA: TGTGCCAGCAGCCGGACAGGGGAAGAATACGAGCAGTACTTC.

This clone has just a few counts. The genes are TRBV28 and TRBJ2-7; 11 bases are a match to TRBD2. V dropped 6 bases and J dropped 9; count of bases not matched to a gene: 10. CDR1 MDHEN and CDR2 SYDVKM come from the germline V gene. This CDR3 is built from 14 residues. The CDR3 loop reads CASRTSGMPPGQYF. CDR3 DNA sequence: TGTGCCAGCAGGACTAGCGGGATGCCCCCTGGGCAGTACTTC.

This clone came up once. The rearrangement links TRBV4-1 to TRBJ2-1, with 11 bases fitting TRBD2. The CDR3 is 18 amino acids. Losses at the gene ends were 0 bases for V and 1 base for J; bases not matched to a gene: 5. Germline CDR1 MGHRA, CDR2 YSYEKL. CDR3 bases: TGCGCCAGCAGCCAAGATCCGGGACTAGCGGCATCCTACAATGAGCAGTTCTTC. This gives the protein CASSQDPGLAASYNEQFF.